This TCR beta chain was retrieved from a study of cytotoxic CD8 clonotypes in ibrutinib-treated CLL. Across the whole study: Response sampling came at median approximately twelve months of treatment, ranging about 6 to 36 months. Whole-study findings and limits: Ibrutinib response saw clonality rise, and progression saw it return toward baseline.

CDR1 is MGHDK, CDR2 SYGVNS, per germline. Between the trimmed V and J ends, which lost 1 base and 6 bases, there was a span of 10 bases. The CDR3 is made up of 15 amino acids. Remarks on this clone: Its matching antigen is unknown.

Profiled with immunoSEQ multiplex PCR; TCRdb holds only in-frame clones, not every one. Of over 95,000 clones listed, under 70% are singletons. V gene TRBV25-1 combines with J gene TRBJ1-6; the D is unclear. The TCR was taken from a human donor with chronic lymphocytic leukemia. The starting material was PBMCs, obtained after 24 months of ibrutinib treatment. The CDR3 DNA reads as TGTGCCAGCAGTGAATCTAGGCAGTCTAATTCACCCCTCCACTTT. Protein: CASSESRQSNSPLHF.